This T cell receptor beta chain was sequenced for a study of spatial heterogeneity in lung cancer. Study at large: In raw reads, more than 8.5 appearances on average were recorded for each unique TCR and UMI combination. Findings and caveats of the study: At resection, ubiquitous expanded tumor TCRs appeared in blood more than at follow-up.

Deletions cut 6 bases from V and 7 bases from J, with 19 bases between. The length of the CDR3 is 15 residues. Per germline, CDR1 MNHNS and CDR2 SASEGT. There are many counts of this clonotype. Its antigen remains unidentified. Time point noted: blood at routine non-recurrence follow-up after resection. Extraction of whole RNA from tumor, nontumor lung or frozen PBMC preceded unsorted sequencing. Each TCR cDNA molecule carried a unique molecular identifier. TCRdb used MiXCR to reprocess the 5' RACE reads, holding one entry per CDR3 protein. The table has 30,000 to 40,000 distinct CDR3 sequences, approximately 7.5% seen once.

The clonotype originates from a male donor with early-stage non-small cell lung cancer. The source material was PBMCs, sampled at follow-up. The chain joins TRBV6-1 to TRBJ2-1; weak D call: TRBD2 (6 bases). The CDR3 sequence: CASRAGRVEKNEQFF. In DNA, the CDR3 is TGTGCCAGCAGGGCGGGACGGGTTGAAAAAAATGAGCAGTTCTTC.